This T cell receptor (beta chain) was retrieved from a study of blood T cell repertoires in COVID-19. Clones were read by immunoSEQ multiplex PCR, and TCRdb kept only the in-frame ones, dropping some. The sample has tens of thousands of clones, about three quarters seen once. The CDR3 contains 14 residues. From germline, CDR1 is KGHSH and CDR2 LQKENI. V gave up 3 bases and J gave up 5 bases; unmatched junction bases: 3. The TCR comes from a human donor with active or convalescent COVID-19. The donor label of this sample is uncertain. The material sequenced was peripheral blood. The gene calls are TRBV18 and TRBJ1-3, with TRBD1 matching over 8 bases. As DNA, the CDR3 is TGTGCCAGCTCACCGGGACAGGAACGAAACACCATATATTTT. Amino acids: CASSPGQERNTIYF.